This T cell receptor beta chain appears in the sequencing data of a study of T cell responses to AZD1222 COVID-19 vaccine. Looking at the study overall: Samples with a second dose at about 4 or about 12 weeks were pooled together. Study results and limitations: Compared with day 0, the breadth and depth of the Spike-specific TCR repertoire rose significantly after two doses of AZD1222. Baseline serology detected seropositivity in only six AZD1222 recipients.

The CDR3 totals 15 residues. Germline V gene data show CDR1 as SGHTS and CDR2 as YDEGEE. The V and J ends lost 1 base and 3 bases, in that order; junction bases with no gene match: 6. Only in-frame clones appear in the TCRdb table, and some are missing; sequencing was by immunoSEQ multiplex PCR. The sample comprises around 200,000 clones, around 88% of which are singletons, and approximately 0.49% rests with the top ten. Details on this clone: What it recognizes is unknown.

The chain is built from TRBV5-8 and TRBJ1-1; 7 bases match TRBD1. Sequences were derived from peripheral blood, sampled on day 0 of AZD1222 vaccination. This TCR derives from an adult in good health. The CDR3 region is CASSLRGRGDTEAFF. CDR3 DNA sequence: TGTGCCAGCAGCTTGCGGGGCAGGGGGGACACTGAAGCTTTCTTT. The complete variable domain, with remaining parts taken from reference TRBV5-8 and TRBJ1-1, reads EAGVTQSPTHLIKTRGQQATLRCSPISGHTSVYWYQQALGLGLQFLLWYDEGEERNRGNFPPRFSGRQFPNYSSELNVNALELEDSALYLCASSLRGRGDTEAFFGQGTRLTVV.